Given below is one TCR beta chain in context. Its antigen remains unidentified. The CDR3 has 16 amino acids. Between the trimmed V and J ends, which lost 0 bases and 11 bases, there was a span of 22 bases. CDR1 is SEHNR and CDR2 is FQNEAQ in the germline V gene (reference sequence). The data were taken from a study of shared clonotypes between healthy human individuals. Study results and caveats: Compared with clonotypes that all four donors shared, non-shared clonotypes had lower generation probabilities.

Generated by immunoSEQ multiplex PCR, the TCRdb table keeps only in-frame clones and is missing some. Of approximately 2,000,000 clones listed, 85% to 95% are singletons. This clonotype was sampled from a young man in good health. Some clones in this sample may be carry-over from other donors' samples. What was sequenced was naive CD4+ T cells from PBMCs. Subset described: CD45RA+ positively selected. The chain couples TRBV7-9 to TRBJ2-5, with D tentatively TRBD1 or TRBD2 (5 bases each). The CDR3: CASSLAGTGGIGEQYF. Written as DNA, the CDR3 is TGTGCCAGCAGCTTAGCGGGGACGGGCGGAATAGGGGAGCAGTACTTC.